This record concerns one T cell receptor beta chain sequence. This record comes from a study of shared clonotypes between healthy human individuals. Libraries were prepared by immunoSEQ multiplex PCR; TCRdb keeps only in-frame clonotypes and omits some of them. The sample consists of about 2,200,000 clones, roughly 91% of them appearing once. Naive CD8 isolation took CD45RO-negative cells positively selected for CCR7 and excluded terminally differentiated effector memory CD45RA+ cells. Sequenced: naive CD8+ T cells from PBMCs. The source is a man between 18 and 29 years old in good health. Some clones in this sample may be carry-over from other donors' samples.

The CDR3 loop is CASSQVTGFGQPQHF. The CDR3 nucleotides read TGCGCCAGCAGCCAAGTCACAGGGTTTGGTCAGCCCCAGCATTTT. The chain recombines TRBV4-3 with TRBJ1-5, with a tentative D call TRBD1 (6 bases). Trimming cost V 1 base and J 6 bases, with 13 bases left between them. The V gene's germline CDR1 is LGHNA and CDR2 YSLEER. The CDR3 extends over 15 amino acids.